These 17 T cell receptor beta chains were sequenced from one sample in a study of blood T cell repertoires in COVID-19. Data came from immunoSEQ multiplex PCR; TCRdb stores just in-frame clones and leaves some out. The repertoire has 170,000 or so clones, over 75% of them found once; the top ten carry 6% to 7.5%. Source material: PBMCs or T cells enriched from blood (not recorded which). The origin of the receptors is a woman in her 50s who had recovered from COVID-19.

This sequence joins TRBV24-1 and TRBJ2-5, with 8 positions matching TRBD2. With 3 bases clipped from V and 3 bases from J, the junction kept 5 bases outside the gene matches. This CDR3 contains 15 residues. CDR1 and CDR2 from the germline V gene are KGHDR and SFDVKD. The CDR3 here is CATSDVGGGKETQYF. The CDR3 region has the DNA TGTGCCACCAGTGATGTCGGGGGGGGAAAAGAGACCCAGTACTTC.

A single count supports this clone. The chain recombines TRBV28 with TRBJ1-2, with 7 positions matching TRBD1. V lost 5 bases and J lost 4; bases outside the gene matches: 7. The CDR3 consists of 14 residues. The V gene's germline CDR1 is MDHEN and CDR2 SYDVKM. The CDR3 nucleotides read TGTGCCAGCAGTGCGGGACAGTGGGGCTATGGCTACACCTTC. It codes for CASSAGQWGYGYTF.

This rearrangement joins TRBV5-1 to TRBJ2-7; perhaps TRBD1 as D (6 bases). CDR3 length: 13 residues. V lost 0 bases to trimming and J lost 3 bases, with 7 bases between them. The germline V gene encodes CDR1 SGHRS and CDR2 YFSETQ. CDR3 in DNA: TGCGCCAGCAGCTTGGAGGGGGTCTACGAGCAGTACTTC. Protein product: CASSLEGVYEQYF.

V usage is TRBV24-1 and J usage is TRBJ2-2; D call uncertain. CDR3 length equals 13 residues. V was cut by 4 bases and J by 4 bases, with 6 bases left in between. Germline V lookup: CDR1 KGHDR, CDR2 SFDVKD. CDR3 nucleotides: TGTGCCACCAGTGACCCGGGCACCGGGGAGCTGTTTTTT. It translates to CATSDPGTGELFF.

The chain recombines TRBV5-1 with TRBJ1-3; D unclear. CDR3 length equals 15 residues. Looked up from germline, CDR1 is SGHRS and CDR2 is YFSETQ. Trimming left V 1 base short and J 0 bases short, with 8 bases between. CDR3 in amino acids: CASSLQTGSGNTIYF. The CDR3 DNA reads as TGCGCCAGCAGCTTGCAGACTGGCTCTGGAAACACCATATATTTT.

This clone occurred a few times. The CDR3 DNA sequence: TGTGCCAGTAGTACCCGCCGGGATCAGCCCCAGCATTTT. Encoded protein: CASSTRRDQPQHF. The rearrangement links TRBV19 to TRBJ1-5; no definite D call. Trimming removed 4 bases at V and 5 bases at J, with 9 bases between. This CDR3 contains 13 residues. The germline gives CDR1 LNHDA, CDR2 SQIVND (reference sequence).

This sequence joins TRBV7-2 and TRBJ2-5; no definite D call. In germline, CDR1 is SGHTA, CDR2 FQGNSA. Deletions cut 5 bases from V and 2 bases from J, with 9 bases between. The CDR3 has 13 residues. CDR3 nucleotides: TGTGCCAGCAGCCTCCTCCGGCAAGAGACCCAGTACTTC. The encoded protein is CASSLLRQETQYF. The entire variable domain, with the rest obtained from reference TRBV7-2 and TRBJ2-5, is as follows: GAGVSQSPSNKVTEKGKDVELRCDPISGHTALYWYRQSLGQGLEFLIYFQGNSAPDKSGLPSDRFSAERTGGSVSTLTIQRTQQEDSAVYLCASSLLRQETQYFGPGTRLLVL.

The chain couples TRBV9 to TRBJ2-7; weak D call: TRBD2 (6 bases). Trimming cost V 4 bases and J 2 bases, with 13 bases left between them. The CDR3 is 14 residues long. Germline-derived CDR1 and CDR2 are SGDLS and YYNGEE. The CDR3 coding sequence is TGTGCCAGCAGCTCCAGGGACTTTACCTACGAGCAGTACTTC. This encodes CASSSRDFTYEQYF.

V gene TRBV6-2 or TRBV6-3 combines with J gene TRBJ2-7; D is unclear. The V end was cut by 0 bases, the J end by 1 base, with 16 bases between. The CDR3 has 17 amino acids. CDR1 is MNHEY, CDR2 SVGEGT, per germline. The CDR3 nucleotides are TGTGCCAGCAGTTACTCGTCGCGAGCTGATCCTTCCTACGAGCAGTACTTC. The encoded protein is CASSYSSRADPSYEQYF.

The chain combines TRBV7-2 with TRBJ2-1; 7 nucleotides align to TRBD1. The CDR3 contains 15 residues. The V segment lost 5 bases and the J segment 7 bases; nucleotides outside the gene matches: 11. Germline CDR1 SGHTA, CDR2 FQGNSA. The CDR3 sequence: CASSLGQLLGNEQFF. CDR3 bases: TGTGCCAGCAGCCTGGGACAGCTCCTAGGGAATGAGCAGTTCTTC.

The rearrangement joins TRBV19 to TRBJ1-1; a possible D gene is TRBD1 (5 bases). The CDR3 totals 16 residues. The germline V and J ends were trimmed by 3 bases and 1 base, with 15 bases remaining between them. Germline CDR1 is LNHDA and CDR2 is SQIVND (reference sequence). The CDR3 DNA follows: TGTGCCAGTAGTATTGTCAACAGCCAGGGGAACACTGAAGCTTTCTTT. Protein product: CASSIVNSQGNTEAFF.

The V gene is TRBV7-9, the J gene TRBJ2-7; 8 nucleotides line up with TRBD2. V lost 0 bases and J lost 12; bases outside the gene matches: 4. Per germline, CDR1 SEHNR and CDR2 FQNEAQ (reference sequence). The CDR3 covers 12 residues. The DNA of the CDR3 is TGTGCCAGCAGCTTAGCGGGACTAGAGGCGTACTTC. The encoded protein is CASSLAGLEAYF.

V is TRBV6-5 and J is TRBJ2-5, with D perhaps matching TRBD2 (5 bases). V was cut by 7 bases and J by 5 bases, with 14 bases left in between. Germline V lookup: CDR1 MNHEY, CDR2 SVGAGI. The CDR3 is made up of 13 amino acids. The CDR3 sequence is CASKPASLETQYF. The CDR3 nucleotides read TGTGCCAGCAAACCCGCTAGCTTGGAGACCCAGTACTTC.

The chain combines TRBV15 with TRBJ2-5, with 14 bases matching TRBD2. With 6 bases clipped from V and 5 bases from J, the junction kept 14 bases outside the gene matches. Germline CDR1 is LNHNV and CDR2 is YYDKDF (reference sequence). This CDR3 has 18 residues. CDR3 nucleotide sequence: TGTGCCACCAGTCATAGGACCGGGACTAGCGGGAGTGTGGAGACCCAGTACTTC. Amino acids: CATSHRTGTSGSVETQYF.

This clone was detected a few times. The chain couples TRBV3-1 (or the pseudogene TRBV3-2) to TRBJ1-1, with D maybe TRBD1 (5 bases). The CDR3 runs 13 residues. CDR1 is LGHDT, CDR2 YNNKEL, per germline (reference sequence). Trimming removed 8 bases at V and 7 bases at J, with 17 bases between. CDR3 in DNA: TGTGCCAGCTCCCTTCGGGGGGACTTTGAAGCTTTCTTT. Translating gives CASSLRGDFEAFF.

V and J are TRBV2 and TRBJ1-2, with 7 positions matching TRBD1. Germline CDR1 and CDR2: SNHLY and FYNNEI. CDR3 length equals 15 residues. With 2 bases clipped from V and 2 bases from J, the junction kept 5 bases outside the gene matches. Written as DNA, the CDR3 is TGTGCCAGCAGTGAAACTCCGGGACAGAACTATGGCTACACCTTC. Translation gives CASSETPGQNYGYTF.

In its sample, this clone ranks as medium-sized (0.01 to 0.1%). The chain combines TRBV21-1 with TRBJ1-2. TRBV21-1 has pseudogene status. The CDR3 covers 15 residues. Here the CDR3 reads CASSYRAGGEDGYTF. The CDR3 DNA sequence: TGTGCCAGCAGCTACCGAGCCGGGGGGGAGGATGGCTACACCTTC.